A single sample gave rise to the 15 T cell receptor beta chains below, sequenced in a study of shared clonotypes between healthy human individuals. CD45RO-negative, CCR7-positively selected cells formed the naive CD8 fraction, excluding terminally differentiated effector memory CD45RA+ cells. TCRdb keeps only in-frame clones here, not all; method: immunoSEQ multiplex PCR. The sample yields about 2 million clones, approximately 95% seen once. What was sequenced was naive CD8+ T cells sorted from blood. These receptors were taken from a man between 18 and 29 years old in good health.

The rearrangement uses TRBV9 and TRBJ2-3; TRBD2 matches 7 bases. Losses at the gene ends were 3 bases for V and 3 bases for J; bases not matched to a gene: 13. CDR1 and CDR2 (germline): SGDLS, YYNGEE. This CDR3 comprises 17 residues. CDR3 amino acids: CASSGDLAAEETDTQYF. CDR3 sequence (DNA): TGTGCCAGCAGCGGGGACCTAGCGGCCGAAGAGACAGATACGCAGTATTTT.

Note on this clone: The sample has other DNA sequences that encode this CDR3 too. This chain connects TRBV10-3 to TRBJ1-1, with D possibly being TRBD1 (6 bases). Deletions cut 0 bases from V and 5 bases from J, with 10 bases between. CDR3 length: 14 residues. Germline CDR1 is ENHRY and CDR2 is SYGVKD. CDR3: CAISESTGLTEAFF. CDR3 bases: TGTGCCATCAGTGAGTCTACAGGGCTGACTGAAGCTTTCTTT.

The CDR3 region is CASSKGLAGGGSEQYF. The CDR3 bases are TGTGCCAGCAGCAAGGGACTAGCGGGAGGTGGTTCCGAGCAGTACTTC. The chain uses TRBV7-8 and TRBJ2-7; 15 bases line up with TRBD2. Trimming at V came to 5 bases and at J to 6 bases, leaving 8 bases not matched to a gene. CDR1 is SGHVS, CDR2 FQNEAQ, per germline. The CDR3 spans 16 residues.

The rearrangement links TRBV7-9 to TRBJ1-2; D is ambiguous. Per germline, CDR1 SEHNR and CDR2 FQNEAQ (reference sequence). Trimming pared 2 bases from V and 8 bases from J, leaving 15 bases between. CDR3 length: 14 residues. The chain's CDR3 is CASSLYSTPEGYTF. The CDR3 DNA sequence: TGTGCCAGCAGCTTATATAGTACCCCCGAAGGCTACACCTTC.

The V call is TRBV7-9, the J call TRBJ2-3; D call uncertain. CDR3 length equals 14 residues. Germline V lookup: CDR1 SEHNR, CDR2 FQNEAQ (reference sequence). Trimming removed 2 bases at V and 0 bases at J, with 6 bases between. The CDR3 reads CASSLMGSTDTQYF. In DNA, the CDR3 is TGTGCCAGCAGCTTAATGGGTAGCACAGATACGCAGTATTTT.

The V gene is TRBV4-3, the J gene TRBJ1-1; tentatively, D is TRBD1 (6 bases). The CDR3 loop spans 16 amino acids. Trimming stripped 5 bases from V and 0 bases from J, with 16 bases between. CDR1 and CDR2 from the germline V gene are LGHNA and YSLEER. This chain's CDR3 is CASSTLLDRMNTEAFF. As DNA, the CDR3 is TGCGCCAGCAGCACCCTGCTTGACAGGATGAACACTGAAGCTTTCTTT.

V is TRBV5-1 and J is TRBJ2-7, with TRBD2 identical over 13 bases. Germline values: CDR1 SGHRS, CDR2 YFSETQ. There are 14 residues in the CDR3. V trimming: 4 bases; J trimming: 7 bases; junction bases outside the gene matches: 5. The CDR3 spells CASSQGLAGWEQYF. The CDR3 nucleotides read TGCGCCAGCAGCCAGGGACTAGCGGGATGGGAGCAGTACTTC.

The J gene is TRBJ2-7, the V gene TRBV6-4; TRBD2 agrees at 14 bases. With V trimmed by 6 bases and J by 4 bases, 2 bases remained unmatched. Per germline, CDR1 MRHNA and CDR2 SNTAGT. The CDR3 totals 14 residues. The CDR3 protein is CASRGTSGSYEQYF. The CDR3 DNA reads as TGTGCCAGCAGGGGGACTAGCGGGAGTTACGAGCAGTACTTC.

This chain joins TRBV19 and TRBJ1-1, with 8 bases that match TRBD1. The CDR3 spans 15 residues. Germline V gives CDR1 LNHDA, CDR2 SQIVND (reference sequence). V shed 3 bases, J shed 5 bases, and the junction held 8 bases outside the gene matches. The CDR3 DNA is TGTGCCAGTAGTATCCTCGCAGGGGGCCGGACTGAAGCTTTCTTT. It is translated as CASSILAGGRTEAFF.

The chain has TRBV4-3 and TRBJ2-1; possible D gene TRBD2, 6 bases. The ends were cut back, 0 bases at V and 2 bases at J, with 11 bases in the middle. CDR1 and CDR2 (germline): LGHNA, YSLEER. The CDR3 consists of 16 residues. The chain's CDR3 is CASSQDGTAAYNEQFF. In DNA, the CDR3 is TGCGCCAGCAGCCAAGATGGGACTGCGGCCTACAATGAGCAGTTCTTC.

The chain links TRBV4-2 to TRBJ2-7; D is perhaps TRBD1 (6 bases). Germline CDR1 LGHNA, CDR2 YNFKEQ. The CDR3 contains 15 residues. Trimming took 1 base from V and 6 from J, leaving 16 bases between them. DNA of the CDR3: TGTGCCAGCAGCCAAGCGGGGATTGAGGGGGTCGAGCAGTACTTC. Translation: CASSQAGIEGVEQYF.

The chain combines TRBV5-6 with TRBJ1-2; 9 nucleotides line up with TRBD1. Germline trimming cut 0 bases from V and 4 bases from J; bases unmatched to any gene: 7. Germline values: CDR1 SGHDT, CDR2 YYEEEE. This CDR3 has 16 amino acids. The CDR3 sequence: CASSLARQGGLYGYTF. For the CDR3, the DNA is TGTGCCAGCAGCTTGGCCCGACAGGGGGGACTCTATGGCTACACCTTC.

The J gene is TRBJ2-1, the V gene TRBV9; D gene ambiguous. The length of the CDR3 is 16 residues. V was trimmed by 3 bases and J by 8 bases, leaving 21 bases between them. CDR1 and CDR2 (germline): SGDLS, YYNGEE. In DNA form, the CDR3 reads TGTGCCAGCAGCGCAGTCGGGTCGATCCATGGGGATGAGCAGTTCTTC. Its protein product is CASSAVGSIHGDEQFF.

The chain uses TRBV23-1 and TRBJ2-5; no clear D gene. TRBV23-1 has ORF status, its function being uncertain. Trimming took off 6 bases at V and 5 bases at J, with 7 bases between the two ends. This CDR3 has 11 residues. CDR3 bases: TGCGCCAGCAGCGGAGTTGAGACCCAGTACTTC. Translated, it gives CASSGVETQYF.

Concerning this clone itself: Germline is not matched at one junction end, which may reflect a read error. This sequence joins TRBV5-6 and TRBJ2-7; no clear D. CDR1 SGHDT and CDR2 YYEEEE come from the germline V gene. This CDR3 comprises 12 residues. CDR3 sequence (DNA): TGTGCCAGCAGCTTGGAGTCCCGGGCCCGAACCTTC. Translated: CASSLESRARTF.